These 4 T cell receptor beta chains were all obtained from the same sample, sequenced in a study of T cells after posttransplantation cyclophosphamide. Data came from immunoSEQ multiplex PCR; TCRdb stores just in-frame clones and leaves some out. The data show tens of thousands of clones, with none appearing a single time. Sequenced input: PBMCs. The receptor set was obtained from a woman aged 45-60 years in good health and a related stem cell transplant donor.

The sample holds many counts of this clone. This chain links TRBV7-8 with TRBJ2-3; possibly TRBD2 for D (5 bases). The germline V and J ends were trimmed by 7 bases and 4 bases, with 12 bases remaining between them. The germline gives CDR1 SGHVS, CDR2 FQNEAQ. This CDR3 is built from 13 residues. The CDR3 reads CASTIRGADTQYF. The CDR3 bases are TGTGCCAGCACTATACGGGGAGCAGATACGCAGTATTTT.

This clone has at least ten counts. This chain connects TRBV7-2 to TRBJ1-6; 7 bases agree with TRBD1. This CDR3 has 15 amino acids. Germline-derived CDR1 and CDR2 are SGHTA and FQGNSA. With 5 bases clipped from V and 11 bases from J, the junction kept 12 bases outside the gene matches. In nucleotides, the CDR3 is TGTGCCAGCAGCCTCTTGACAGGGTCGTTCCCACCCCTCCACTTT. Protein product: CASSLLTGSFPPLHF.

This clone has ten or more counts. The rearrangement uses TRBV19 and TRBJ1-5; TRBD1 matches 9 bases. The CDR3 spans 12 residues. The germline CDR1 and CDR2 sequences are LNHDA and SQIVND (reference sequence). V was pared by 9 bases and J by 4 bases, with 1 base of the junction left unmatched. This CDR3 reads CARGTGNQPQHF. In DNA, the CDR3 is TGTGCCAGGGGGACAGGGAATCAGCCCCAGCATTTT.

The table lists this clone with many counts. The J gene is TRBJ2-7, the V gene TRBV2; a possible D gene is TRBD1 (5 bases). This CDR3 contains 13 residues. Germline V lookup: CDR1 SNHLY, CDR2 FYNNEI. V dropped 5 bases and J dropped 5 bases, with 13 bases sitting between them. The CDR3 nucleotides read TGTGCCAGCAGTACCATTACAGGCGACGAGCAGTACTTC. This codes for CASSTITGDEQYF.